The clone carrying this TCR beta chain was seen a handful of times. One entry per CDR3 protein, called by TCRdb with MiXCR from the reads. The sample lists 250,000 to 300,000 distinct CDR3 sequences; over 8% were seen once. These data come from a study of T cell repertoires in cytomegalovirus infection. Between the trimmed V and J ends, which lost 4 bases and 6 bases, there was a span of 11 bases. The germline CDR1 and CDR2 sequences are LNHDA and SQIVND (reference sequence). This CDR3 is 13 amino acids long. This sequence joins TRBV19 and TRBJ2-3; no firm D call. This TCR was recovered from a human donor in good health (CMV status not recorded). Some clones in this sample may be carry-over from other donors' samples. Sequencing was carried out using PBMCs. This chain's CDR3 is CASSTTQGDTQYF. CDR3 in DNA: TGTGCCAGTAGTACAACACAAGGGGATACGCAGTATTTT.